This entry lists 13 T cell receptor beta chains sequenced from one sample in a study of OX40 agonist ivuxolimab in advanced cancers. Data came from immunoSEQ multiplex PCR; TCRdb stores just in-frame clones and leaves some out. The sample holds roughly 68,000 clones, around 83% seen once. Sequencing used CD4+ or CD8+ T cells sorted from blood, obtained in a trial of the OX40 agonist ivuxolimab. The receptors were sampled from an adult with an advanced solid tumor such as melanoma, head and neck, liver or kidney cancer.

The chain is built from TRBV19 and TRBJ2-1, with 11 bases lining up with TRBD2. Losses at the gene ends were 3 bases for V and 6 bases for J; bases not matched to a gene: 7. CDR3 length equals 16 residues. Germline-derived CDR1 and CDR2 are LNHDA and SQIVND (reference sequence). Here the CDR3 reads CASSISSGGRGNEQFF. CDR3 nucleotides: TGTGCCAGTAGTATTTCTAGCGGGGGGCGAGGCAATGAGCAGTTCTTC.

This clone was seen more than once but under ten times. CDR3 region: CASSEVGRPSYEQYF. The CDR3 nucleotides are TGTGCCAGCAGTGAAGTGGGCAGACCGTCCTACGAGCAGTACTTC. This chain uses TRBV2 with TRBJ2-7; unclear D gene. Germline V gene sequence: CDR1 SNHLY, CDR2 FYNNEI. The germline V and J ends were trimmed by 1 base and 1 base, with 11 bases remaining between them. The CDR3 spans 15 residues.

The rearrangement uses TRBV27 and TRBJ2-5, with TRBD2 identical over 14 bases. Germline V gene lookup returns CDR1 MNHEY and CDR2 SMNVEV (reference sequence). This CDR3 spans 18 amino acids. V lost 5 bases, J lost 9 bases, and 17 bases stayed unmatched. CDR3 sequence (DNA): TGTGCCAGCAGTCCCCGACTAGCGGGGGGGCCAAGCCAAACGGCCCAGTACTTC. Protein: CASSPRLAGGPSQTAQYF.

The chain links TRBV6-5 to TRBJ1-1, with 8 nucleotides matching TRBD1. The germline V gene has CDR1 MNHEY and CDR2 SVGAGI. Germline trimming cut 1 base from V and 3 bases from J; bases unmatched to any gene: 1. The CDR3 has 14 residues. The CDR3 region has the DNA TGTGCCAGCAGTTACTGGGGACAGGACACTGAAGCTTTCTTT. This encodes CASSYWGQDTEAFF.

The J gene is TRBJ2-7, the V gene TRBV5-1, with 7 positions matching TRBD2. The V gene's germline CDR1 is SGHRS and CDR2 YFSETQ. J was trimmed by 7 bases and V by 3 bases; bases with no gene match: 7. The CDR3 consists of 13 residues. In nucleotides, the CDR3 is TGCGCCAGCAGCTCACCGGGAGGAACGGAGCAGTACTTC. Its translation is CASSSPGGTEQYF.

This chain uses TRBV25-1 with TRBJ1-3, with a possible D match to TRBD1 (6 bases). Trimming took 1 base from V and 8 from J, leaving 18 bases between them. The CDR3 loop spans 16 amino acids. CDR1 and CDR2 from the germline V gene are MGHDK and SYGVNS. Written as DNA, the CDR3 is TGTGCCAGCAGTGAATTGGGCAGGGGATTCGGGGACACCATATATTTT. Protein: CASSELGRGFGDTIYF.

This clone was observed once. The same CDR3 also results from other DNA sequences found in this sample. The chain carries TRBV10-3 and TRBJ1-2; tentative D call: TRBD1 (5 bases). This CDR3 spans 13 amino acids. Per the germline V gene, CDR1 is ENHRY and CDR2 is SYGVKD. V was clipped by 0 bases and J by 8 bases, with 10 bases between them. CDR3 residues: CAISESEEGGYTF. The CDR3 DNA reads TGTGCCATCAGTGAGTCCGAGGAGGGGGGCTACACCTTC.

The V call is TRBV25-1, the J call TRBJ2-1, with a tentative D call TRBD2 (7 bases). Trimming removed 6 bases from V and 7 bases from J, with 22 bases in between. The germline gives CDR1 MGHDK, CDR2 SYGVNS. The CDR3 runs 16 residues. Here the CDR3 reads CASRGGGQGSNNEQFF. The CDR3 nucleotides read TGTGCCAGCAGGGGCGGGGGCCAAGGGTCGAATAATGAGCAGTTCTTC.

This CDR3 is CASSLLTSTGELFF. The CDR3, as DNA: TGTGCCAGCAGCCTCCTGACCTCCACCGGGGAGCTGTTTTTT. The chain has TRBV7-6 and TRBJ2-2; D is ambiguous. Germline-derived CDR1 and CDR2 are SGHVS and FNYEAQ. This CDR3 contains 14 residues. V was shortened by 5 bases and J by 4 bases, with 11 bases between the two germline ends.

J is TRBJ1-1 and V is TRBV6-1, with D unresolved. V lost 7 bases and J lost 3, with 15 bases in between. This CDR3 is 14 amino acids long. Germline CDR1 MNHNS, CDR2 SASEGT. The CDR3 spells CASTPPRRDTEAFF. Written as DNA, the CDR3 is TGTGCCAGCACCCCCCCACGACGGGACACTGAAGCTTTCTTT.

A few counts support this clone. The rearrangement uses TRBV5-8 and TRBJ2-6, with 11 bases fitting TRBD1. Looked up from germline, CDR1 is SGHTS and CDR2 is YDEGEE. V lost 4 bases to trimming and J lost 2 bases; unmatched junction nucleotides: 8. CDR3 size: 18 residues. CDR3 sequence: CASSPGQGVFTGANVLTF. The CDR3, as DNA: TGTGCCAGCAGCCCGGGACAGGGGGTTTTCACTGGGGCCAACGTCCTGACTTTC.

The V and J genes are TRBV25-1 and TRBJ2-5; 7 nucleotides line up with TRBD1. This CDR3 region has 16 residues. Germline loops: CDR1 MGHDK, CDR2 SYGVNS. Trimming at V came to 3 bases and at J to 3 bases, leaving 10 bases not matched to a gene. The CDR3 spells CASSDKGGRREETQYF. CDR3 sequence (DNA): TGTGCCAGCAGTGATAAAGGGGGCCGGCGGGAAGAGACCCAGTACTTC.

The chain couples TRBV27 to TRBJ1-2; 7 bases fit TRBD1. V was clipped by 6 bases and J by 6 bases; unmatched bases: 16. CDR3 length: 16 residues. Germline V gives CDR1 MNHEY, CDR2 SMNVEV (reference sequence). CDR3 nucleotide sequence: TGTGCCAGCAGCCCCCTAATTCCGGACAGGTCTGATGGCTACACCTTC. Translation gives CASSPLIPDRSDGYTF.